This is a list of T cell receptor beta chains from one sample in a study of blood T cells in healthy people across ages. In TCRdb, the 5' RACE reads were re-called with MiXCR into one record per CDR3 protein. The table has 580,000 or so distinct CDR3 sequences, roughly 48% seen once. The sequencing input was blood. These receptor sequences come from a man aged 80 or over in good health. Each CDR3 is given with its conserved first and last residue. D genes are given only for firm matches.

CDR3: CASSFIGEDEQFF
V: TRBV7-2
J: TRBJ2-1
D: -

CDR3: CASSQDGAGGLGGYTF
V: TRBV4-1
J: TRBJ1-2
D: TRBD1

CDR3: CASSPLDRRYEQYF
V: TRBV9
J: -
D: TRBD1

CDR3: CASSVAVGSTDTQYF
V: TRBV9
J: TRBJ2-3
D: -

CDR3: CSARPQPLLLRTDIYGYTF
V: TRBV20-1
J: TRBJ1-2
D: -

CDR3: CASSLESGGVDTQYF
V: TRBV5-6
J: TRBJ2-3
D: TRBD2

CDR3: CSASSGTQGNTIYF
V: TRBV20-1
J: TRBJ1-3
D: -

CDR3: CSVDTGMNTGELFF
V: TRBV29-1
J: TRBJ2-2
D: -

CDR3: CASSPLWTSGGSYNEQFF
V: TRBV6-1
J: TRBJ2-1
D: TRBD2

CDR3: CASTTQTGWSYTF
V: TRBV19
J: TRBJ1-2
D: -

CDR3: CASSLSPPPDTQYF
V: TRBV5-1
J: TRBJ2-3
D: -

CDR3: CASSLRTEDGYTF
V: TRBV6-2/TRBV6-3
J: TRBJ1-2
D: -

CDR3: CASTLGTNTEAFF
V: TRBV6-5
J: TRBJ1-1
D: -

CDR3: CASSQATAKNIQYF
V: TRBV3-1
J: TRBJ2-4
D: -

CDR3: CASSLGGLITDTQYF
V: TRBV7-2
J: TRBJ2-3
D: -

CDR3: CASSPWRGRVGADTQYF
V: TRBV12-3/TRBV12-4
J: TRBJ2-3
D: -